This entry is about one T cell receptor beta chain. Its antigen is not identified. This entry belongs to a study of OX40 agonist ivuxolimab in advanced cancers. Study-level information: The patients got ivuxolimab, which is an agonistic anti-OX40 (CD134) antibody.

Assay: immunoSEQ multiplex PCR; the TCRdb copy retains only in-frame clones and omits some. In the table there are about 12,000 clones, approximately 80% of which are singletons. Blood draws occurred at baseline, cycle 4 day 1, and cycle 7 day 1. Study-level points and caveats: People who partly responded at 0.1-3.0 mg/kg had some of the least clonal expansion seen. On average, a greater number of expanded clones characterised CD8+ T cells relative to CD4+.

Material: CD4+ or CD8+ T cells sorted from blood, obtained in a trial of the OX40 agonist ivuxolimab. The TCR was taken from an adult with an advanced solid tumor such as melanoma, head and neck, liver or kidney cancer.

The CDR3 DNA reads as TGTGCCAGCAGCTTATCACAGATCTACGAGCAGTACTTC. This gives the protein CASSLSQIYEQYF. The chain joins TRBV5-6 to TRBJ2-7, with no clear D. V was trimmed by 2 bases and J by 3 bases, leaving 9 bases between them. CDR1 is SGHDT, CDR2 YYEEEE, per germline. The CDR3 contains 13 residues. The full variable domain, completed using reference TRBV5-6 and TRBJ2-7, is DAGVTQSPTHLIKTRGQQVTLRCSPKSGHDTVSWYQQALGQGPQFIFQYYEEEERQRGNFPDRFSGHQFPNYSSELNVNALLLGDSALYLCASSLSQIYEQYFGPGTRLTVT.